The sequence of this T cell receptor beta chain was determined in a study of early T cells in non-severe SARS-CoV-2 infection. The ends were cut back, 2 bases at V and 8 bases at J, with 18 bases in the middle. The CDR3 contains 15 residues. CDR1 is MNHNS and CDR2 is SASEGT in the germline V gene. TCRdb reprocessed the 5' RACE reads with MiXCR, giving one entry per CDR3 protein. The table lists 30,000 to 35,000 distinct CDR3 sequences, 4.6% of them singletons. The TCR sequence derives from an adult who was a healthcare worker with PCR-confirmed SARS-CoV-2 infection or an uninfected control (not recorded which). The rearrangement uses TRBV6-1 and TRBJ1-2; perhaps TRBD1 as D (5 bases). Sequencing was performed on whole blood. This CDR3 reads CASSENPREARGYTF. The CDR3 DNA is TGTGCCAGCAGTGAAAACCCCAGGGAGGCGCGGGGCTACACCTTC.